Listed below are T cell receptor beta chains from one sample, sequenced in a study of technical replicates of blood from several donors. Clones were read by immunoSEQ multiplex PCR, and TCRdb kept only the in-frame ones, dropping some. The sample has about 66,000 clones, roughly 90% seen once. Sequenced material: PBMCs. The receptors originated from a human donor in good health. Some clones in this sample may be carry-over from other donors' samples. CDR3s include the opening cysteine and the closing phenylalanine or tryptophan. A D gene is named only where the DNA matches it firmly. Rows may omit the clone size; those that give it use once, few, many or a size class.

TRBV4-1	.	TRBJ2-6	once	TGCGCCAGCAGCCAACGTGTAATACAGGGAACCTCCTCTGGGGCCAACGTCCTGACTTTC	CASSQRVIQGTSSGANVLTF
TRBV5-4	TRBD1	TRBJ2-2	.	TGTGCCAGCAGCATCAGGGACAGGGCGGCCGGGGAGCTGTTTTTT	CASSIRDRAAGELFF
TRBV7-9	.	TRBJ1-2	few	TGTGCCAGCAGCCAGTCGGGGGTCTATGGCTACACCTTC	CASSQSGVYGYTF
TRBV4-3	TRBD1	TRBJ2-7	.	TGCGCCAGCAGCCAAAGCCGGGACAGGGTGTACGAGCAGTACTTC	CASSQSRDRVYEQYF
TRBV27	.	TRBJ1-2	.	TGTGCCAGCAGTTTATTGGGGAGGGGAAGTGGCTACACCTTC	CASSLLGRGSGYTF
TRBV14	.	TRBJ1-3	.	TGTGCCAGCAGCCTTGGCCGGACAATCTCTGGAAACACCATATATTTT	CASSLGRTISGNTIYF
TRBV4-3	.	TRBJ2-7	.	TGCGCCAGCAGCCAAGATTCCCGAGGTGAGCAGTACTTC	CASSQDSRGEQYF
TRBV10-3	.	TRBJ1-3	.	TGTGCCATCACGGGAGGCGGTGGAAACACCATATATTTT	CAITGGGGNTIYF
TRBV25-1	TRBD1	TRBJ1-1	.	TGTGCCAGCAGTGAATCGCAGGGGGCGAGAACTGAAGCTTTCTTT	CASSESQGARTEAFF
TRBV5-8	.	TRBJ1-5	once	TGTGCCAGCAGCCGCATAGGGGGGGGAGCCCAGCATTTT	CASSRIGGGAQHF
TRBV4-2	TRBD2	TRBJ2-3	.	TGTGCCAGCCCAGCCGGCGGGAGTTTAGATACGCAGTATTTT	CASPAGGSLDTQYF
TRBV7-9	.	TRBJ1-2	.	TGTGCCAGCAGTATACCCTCCAGTTTCTATGGCTACACCTTC	CASSIPSSFYGYTF
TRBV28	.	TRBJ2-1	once	TGTGCCAGCACCCTTGGGGGCTCCTTGGGACGAGAGGGGTTCTTC	CASTLGGSLGREGFF
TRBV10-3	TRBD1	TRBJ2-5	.	TGTGCCATCAGGACAGGGTTGGGAGAGACCCAGTACTTC	CAIRTGLGETQYF
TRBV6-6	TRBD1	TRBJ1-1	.	TGTGCCAGCAGGACGGGACAGAAGAACACTGAAGCTTTCTTT	CASRTGQKNTEAFF
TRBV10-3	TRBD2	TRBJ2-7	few	TGTGCCATCAGTGACAACCCTCGGGGGGGGGAGCAGTACTTC	CAISDNPRGGEQYF
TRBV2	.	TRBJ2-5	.	TGTGCCAGCAGTGTGGCAGGGGTTGAGACCCAGTACTTC	CASSVAGVETQYF
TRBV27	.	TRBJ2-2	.	TGTGCCAGCAGTTTACGAGGGAATGCGAACACCGGGGAGCTGTTTTTT	CASSLRGNANTGELFF
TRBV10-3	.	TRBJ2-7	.	TGTGCCATCTCCGGGACTTTCTCCTACGAGCAGTACTTC	CAISGTFSYEQYF
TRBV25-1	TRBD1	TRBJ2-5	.	TGTGCCAGCTTCCCCGGGACAGGGTTCCAAGAGACCCAGTACTTC	CASFPGTGFQETQYF
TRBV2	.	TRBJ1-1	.	TGTGCCAGCACCCTCGGACAGACGAACACTGAAGCTTTCTTT	CASTLGQTNTEAFF
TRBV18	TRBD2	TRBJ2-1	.	TGTGCCAGCTCACCATTGAGCGGGAGCGGCAATGAGCAGTTCTTC	CASSPLSGSGNEQFF
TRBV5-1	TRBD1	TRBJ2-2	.	TGCGCCAGCAGCCTTTACGGGACAGGGGGCGAGTACACCGGGGAGCTGTTTTTT	CASSLYGTGGEYTGELFF
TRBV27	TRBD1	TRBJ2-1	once	TGTGCCAGCAGCGGGACAGGGCCCTACAATGAGCAGTTCTTC	CASSGTGPYNEQFF
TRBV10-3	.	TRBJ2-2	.	TGTGCCATCAGTGTCGGGGGAAGCACCGGGGAGCTGTTTTTT	CAISVGGSTGELFF
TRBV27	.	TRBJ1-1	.	TGTGCCAGCAGCACGACCGGGACAGAAGCTTTCTTT	CASSTTGTEAFF
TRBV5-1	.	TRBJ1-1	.	TGCGCCAGCAGCTTGGCGGGGGTCAGGTCGGCTGAAGCTTTCTTT	CASSLAGVRSAEAFF
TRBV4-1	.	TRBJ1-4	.	TGCGCCAGCAGCCAAGACGTACACGCCAATGAAAAACTGTTTTTT	CASSQDVHANEKLFF
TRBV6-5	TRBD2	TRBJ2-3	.	TGTGCCAGCAGTTATCGGACTAGCGGGGCTGTTACGCAGTATTTT	CASSYRTSGAVTQYF
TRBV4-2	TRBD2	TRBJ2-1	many	TGTGCCAGCAGCCAAGATAGGACTAGCGGGGTGTACAGTGAGCAGTTCTTC	CASSQDRTSGVYSEQFF
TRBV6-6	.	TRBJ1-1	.	TGTGCCAGCCTTATGGGGGCGGGTTGGCCCCACACTGAAGCTTTCTTT	CASLMGAGWPHTEAFF
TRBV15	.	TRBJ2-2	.	TGTGCCACCAGCAGAGGGCTAGACCGCACCGGGGAGCTGTTTTTT	CATSRGLDRTGELFF
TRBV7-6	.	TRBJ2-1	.	TGTGCCAGCAGCTTCTCGGGGGGCCTAACCCTCAATGAGCAGTTCTTC	CASSFSGGLTLNEQFF
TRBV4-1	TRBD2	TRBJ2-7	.	TGCGCCAGCAGCCCGATCGCTAGCGGGGGGTCGCCGTCCTACGAGCAGTACTTC	CASSPIASGGSPSYEQYF
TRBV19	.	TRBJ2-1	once	TGTGCCAGTAGTCCCGCTTTGGGCTATTACAATGAGCAGTTCTTC	CASSPALGYYNEQFF
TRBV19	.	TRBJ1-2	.	TGTGCCAGTAGTATTTGGCAGATTAACTATGGCTACACCTTC	CASSIWQINYGYTF
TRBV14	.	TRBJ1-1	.	TGTGCCAGCAGACGACTGGCCGTAACTGAAGCTTTCTTT	CASRRLAVTEAFF
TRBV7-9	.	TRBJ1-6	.	TGTGCCAGCAGCTTAGCCGGGGGGCGCGTAAAGTCACCCCTCCACTTT	CASSLAGGRVKSPLHF
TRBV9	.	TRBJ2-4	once	TGTGCCAGCAGCGTAGCGACAGAAAACATTCAGTACTTC	CASSVATENIQYF
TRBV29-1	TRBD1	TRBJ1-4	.	TGCAGCGTTTCCGGGACAGGGGTAGAAAAACTGTTTTTT	CSVSGTGVEKLFF
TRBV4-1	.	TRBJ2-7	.	TGCGCCAGCAGCCAAGATCCCGGTACTGACTACGAGCAGTACTTC	CASSQDPGTDYEQYF
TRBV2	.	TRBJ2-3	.	TGCGGGAGTAAGACAGATACGCAGTATTTT	CGSKTDTQYF
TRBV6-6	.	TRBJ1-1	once	TGTGCACTTGGGGGCAGCGGGAACACTGAAGCTTTCTTT	CALGGSGNTEAFF
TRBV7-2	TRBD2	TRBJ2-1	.	TGTGCCAGCAGACCTAGCGGGGGGGTCAATGAGCAGTTCTTC	CASRPSGGVNEQFF
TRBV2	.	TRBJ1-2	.	TGTGCCAGCAGTGAAGCGTCAGGGCTCTATGGCTACACCTTC	CASSEASGLYGYTF
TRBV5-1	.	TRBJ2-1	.	TGCGCCAGCAGCTCCTCAGGCGCCTACAATGAGCAGTTCTTC	CASSSSGAYNEQFF
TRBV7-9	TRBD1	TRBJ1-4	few	TGTGCCAGCAGCTTAGCCAATAGACAGGGCCATGAAAAACTGTTTTTT	CASSLANRQGHEKLFF
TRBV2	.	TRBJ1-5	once	TGTGCCAGCAGTCCCTTATCCAGGGACAATCAGCCCCAGCATTTT	CASSPLSRDNQPQHF
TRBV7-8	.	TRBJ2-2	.	TGTGCCAGCAGCTTGGGGCCCTTCGGGGAGCTGTTTTTT	CASSLGPFGELFF
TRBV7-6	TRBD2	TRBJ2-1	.	TGTGCCAGCAGCTTAGTGTATAGCGGGAGGGATGAGCAGTTCTTC	CASSLVYSGRDEQFF
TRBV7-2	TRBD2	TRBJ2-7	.	TGTGCCAGCAGCTTAGGGACTAGCGGAACCTACGAGCAGTACTTC	CASSLGTSGTYEQYF
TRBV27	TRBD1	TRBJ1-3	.	TGTGCCAGCAGAGAGGGGGCTTCTGGAAACACCATATATTTT	CASREGASGNTIYF
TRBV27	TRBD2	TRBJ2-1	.	TGTGCCAGCAGTTTATACTCCCTAGCGGATGAGCAGTTCTTC	CASSLYSLADEQFF
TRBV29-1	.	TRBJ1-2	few	TGCAGCGTTGGACAGCCGGAGGGGAGCTATGGCTACACCTTC	CSVGQPEGSYGYTF
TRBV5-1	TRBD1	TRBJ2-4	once	TGCGCCAGCAGCTTGGGACAGGGAAGGGCCAAAAACATTCAGTACTTC	CASSLGQGRAKNIQYF